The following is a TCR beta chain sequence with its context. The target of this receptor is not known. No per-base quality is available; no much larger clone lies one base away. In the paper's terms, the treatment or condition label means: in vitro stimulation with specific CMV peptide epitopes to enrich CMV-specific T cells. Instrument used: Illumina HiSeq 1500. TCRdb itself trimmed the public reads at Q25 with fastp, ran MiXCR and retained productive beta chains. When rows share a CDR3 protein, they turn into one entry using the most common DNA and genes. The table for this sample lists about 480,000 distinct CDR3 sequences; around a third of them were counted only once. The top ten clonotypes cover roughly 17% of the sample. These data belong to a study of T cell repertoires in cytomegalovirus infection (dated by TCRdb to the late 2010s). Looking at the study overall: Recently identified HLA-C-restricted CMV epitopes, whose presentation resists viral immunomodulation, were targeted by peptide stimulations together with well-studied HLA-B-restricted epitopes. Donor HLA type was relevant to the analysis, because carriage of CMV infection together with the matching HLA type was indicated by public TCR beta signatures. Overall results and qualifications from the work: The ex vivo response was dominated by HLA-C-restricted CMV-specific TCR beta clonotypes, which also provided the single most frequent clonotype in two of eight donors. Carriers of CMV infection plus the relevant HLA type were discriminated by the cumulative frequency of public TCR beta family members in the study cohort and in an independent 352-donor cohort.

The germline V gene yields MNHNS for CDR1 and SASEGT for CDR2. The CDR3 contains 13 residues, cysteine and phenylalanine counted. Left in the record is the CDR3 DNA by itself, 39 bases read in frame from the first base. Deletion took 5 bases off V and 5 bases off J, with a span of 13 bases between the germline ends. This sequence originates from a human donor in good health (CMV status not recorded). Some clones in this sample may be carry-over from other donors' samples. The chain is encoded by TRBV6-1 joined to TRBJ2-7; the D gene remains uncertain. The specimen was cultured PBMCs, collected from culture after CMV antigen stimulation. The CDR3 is CASSPLSLHEQYF. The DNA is TGTGCCAGCAGTCCACTTTCCTTGCACGAGCAGTACTTC.